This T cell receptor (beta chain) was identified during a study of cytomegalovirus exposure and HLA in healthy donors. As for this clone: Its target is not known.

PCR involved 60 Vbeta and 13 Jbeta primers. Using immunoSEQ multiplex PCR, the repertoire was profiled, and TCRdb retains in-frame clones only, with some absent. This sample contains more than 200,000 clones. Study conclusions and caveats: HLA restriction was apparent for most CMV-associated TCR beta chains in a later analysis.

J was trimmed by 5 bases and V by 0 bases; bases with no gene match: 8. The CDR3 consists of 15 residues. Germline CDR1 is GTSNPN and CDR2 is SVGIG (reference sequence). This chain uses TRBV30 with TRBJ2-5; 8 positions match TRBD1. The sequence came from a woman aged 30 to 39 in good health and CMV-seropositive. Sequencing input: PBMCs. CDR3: CAWSVATGAWETQYF. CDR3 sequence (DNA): TGTGCCTGGAGTGTTGCGACAGGGGCCTGGGAGACCCAGTACTTC.